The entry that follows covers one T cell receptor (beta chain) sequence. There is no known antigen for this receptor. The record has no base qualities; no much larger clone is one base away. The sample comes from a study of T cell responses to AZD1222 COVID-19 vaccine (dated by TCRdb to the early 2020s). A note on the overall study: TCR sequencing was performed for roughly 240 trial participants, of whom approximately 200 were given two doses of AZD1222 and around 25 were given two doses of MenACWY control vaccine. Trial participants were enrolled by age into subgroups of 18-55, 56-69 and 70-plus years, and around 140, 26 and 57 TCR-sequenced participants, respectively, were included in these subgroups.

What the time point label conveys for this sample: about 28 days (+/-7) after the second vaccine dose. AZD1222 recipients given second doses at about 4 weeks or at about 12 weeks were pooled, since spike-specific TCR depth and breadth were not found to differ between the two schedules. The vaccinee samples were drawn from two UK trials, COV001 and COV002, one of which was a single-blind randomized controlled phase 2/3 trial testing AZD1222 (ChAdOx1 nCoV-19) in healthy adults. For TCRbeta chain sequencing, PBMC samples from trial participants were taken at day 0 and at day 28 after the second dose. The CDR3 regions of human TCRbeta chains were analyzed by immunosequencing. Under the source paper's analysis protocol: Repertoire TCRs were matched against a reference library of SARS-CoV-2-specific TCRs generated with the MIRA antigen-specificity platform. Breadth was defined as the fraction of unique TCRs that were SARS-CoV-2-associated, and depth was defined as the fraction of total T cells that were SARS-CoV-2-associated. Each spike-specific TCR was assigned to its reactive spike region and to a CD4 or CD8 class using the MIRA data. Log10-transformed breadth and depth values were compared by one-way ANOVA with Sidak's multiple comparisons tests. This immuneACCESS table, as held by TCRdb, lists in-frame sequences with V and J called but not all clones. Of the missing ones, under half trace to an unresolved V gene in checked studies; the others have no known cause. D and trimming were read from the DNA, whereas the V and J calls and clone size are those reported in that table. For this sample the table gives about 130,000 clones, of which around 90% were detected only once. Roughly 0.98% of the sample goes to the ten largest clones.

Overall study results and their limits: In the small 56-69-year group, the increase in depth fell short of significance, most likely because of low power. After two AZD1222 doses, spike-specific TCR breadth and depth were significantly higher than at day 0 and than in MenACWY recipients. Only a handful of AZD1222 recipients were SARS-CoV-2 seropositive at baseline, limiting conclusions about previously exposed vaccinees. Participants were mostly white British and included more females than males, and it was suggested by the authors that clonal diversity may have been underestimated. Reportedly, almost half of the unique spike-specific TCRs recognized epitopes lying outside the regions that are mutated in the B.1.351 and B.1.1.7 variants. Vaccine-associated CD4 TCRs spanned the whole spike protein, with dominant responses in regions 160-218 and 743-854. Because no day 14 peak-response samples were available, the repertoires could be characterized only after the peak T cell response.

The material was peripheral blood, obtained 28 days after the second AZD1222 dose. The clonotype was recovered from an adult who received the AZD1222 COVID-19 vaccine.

The CDR3 protein sequence reads: CASKPGHNTGELFF. The sequence in DNA is TGTGCCAGCAAACCGGGACATAACACCGGGGAGCTGTTTTTT. Recombination linked TRBV11-3 to TRBJ2-2; 6 matching bases give a weak D call of TRBD1. The trim is 7 bases for V and 2 bases for J, with a gap of 11 bases between the germline ends. There are 14 amino acids in the CDR3, from cysteine to phenylalanine inclusive. CDR3 DNA is the only sequence kept; it has 42 bases, read in frame from the first base. Via the germline V gene, CDR1 is SGHNT and CDR2 YENEEA.